The 3 T cell receptor beta chains below all came from one sample that was sequenced in a study of CD4 T cells in relation to SARS-CoV-2 and coronaviruses. Their target antigens are unknown. TCRdb's copy holds only in-frame clones and misses some; the assay was immunoSEQ multiplex PCR. The sample shows 20,000 or so clones, about 80% of them seen only once. The unexposed donors gave CD4+ T cells in about 2010-2018, prior to COVID-19. After around nine days of culture, CD4+ T cells were isolated. The source material was CD4+ T cells from PBMCs, cultured in vitro. The receptors were gathered from a human donor in good health.

This chain joins TRBV30 and TRBJ1-3; unclear D gene. Germline-derived CDR1 and CDR2 are GTSNPN and SVGIG (reference sequence). The CDR3 loop spans 15 amino acids. V dropped 1 base and J dropped 0 bases, with 10 bases sitting between them. The CDR3 loop is CAWSGRRSSGNTIYF. In DNA form, the CDR3 reads TGTGCCTGGAGTGGACGGAGGAGCTCTGGAAACACCATATATTTT. The full variable domain, its missing parts supplied by reference TRBV30 and TRBJ1-3, is SQTIHQWPATLVQPVGSPLSLECTVEGTSNPNLYWYRQAAGRGLQLLFYSVGIGQISSEVPQNLSASRPQDRQFILSSKKLLLSDSGFYLCAWSGRRSSGNTIYFGEGSWLTVV.

The chain has TRBV30 and TRBJ2-2; 11 nucleotides align to TRBD2. CDR1 is GTSNPN and CDR2 is SVGIG in the germline V gene (reference sequence). V trimming: 2 bases; J trimming: 3 bases; junction bases outside the gene matches: 2. This CDR3 contains 15 residues. The CDR3 region is CAWSRGLADTGELFF. CDR3 coding DNA: TGTGCCTGGAGTAGGGGACTAGCGGACACCGGGGAGCTGTTTTTT.

V and J are TRBV6-2 or TRBV6-3 and TRBJ2-7; TRBD1 matches 8 bases. The length of the CDR3 is 14 residues. J lost 4 bases, V lost 2 bases, and 4 bases had no gene match. CDR1 and CDR2 from the germline V gene are MNHEY and SVGEGT. The CDR3 here is CASSYLGQGYEQYF. CDR3 in DNA: TGTGCCAGCAGTTACCTAGGACAGGGTTACGAGCAGTACTTC.